A single sample is the source of the 19 T cell receptor beta chains below, sequenced in a study of regulatory T cells in long-lasting Graves disease (dated by TCRdb to about 2021). The library was generated by multiplex PCR. These reads were obtained on an Illumina HiSeq 4000. TCR beta libraries were built with iRepertoire HTBI primers and Arm-PCR amplification of CDR3 regions. In TCRdb, the public reads were trimmed at Q25 with fastp and aligned with MiXCR, with productive beta chains retained. Here each entry gathers all rows of one CDR3 protein and keeps the most common genes and DNA. The sample contains about 360,000 distinct CDR3 sequences, about a sixth of them found a single time. The ten top clones hold around 21% of the sample. The sample's time point label, decoded: newly diagnosed GD, antithyroid drugs for less than 3 months. For both TCR sequencing and RNA sequencing, RNA was extracted from PBMCs in TRIzol.

This sample was shared with a second study, whose subject was T cells in Graves' hyperthyroidism and ophthalmopathy.

The sample here was peripheral blood mononuclear cells (PBMCs), taken at new diagnosis, from a patient treated with antithyroid drugs. These receptors were collected from a woman aged 18-30 years with Graves disease. Donor details come from another sample of the same person, matched by shared clones.

The chain joins TRBV13 to TRBJ2-1; TRBD2 agrees at 10 bases. V lost 5 bases and J lost 0; bases outside the gene matches: 7. Germline assignment: CDR1 PRHDT and CDR2 FYEKMQ (reference sequence). The CDR3 length is 17 residues. CDR3 in DNA: TGTGCCAGCAGCCACCGGACTAGCGGATTCTCCTACAATGAGCAGTTCTTC. Translated, it gives CASSHRTSGFSYNEQFF.

A remark on this clonotype: A much more abundant neighbour one base away suggests this may be a read error. V and J are TRBV5-1 and TRBJ2-1; TRBD1 matches 10 bases. The CDR3 is made up of 15 amino acids. Per the germline V gene, CDR1 is SGHRS and CDR2 is YFSETQ. The CDR3: CASRFGTGAYTEQFF. The CDR3 DNA reads as TGCGCCAGCAGATTCGGGACAGGGGCATACACTGAGCAGTTCTTC.

Regarding this clonotype: Possible read error: a much larger clone is one base away. V usage is TRBV6-2 or TRBV6-3 and J usage is TRBJ2-5; 12 bases align to TRBD2. CDR1 MNHEY and CDR2 SVGEGT come from the germline V gene. With 7 bases clipped from V and 7 bases from J, the junction kept 7 bases outside the gene matches. This CDR3 is 14 amino acids long. CDR3 nucleotides: TGTGCCAGCATCCGACTAGCGGGAGCAGGGACCCAGTACTTC. It encodes CASIRLAGAGTQYF.

This clonotype was observed many times. The genes are TRBV2 and TRBJ2-1, with 10 bases fitting TRBD2. Germline V gene sequence: CDR1 SNHLY, CDR2 FYNNEI. CDR3 length: 15 residues. V dropped 2 bases and J dropped 8; count of bases not matched to a gene: 6. The CDR3 spells CASSEQRGGGDEQFF. CDR3 DNA: TGTGCCAGCAGTGAACAGCGGGGGGGCGGGGATGAGCAGTTCTTC.

As to this clonotype: A much larger clone lies a single base off, so this may be a read error. The rearrangement uses TRBV30 and TRBJ1-5, with a possible D match to TRBD1 (6 bases). This CDR3 is built from 14 residues. Germline CDR1 GTSNPN, CDR2 SVGIG (reference sequence). CDR3 amino acids: CAWSVGGSNQPLHF. In DNA form, the CDR3 reads TGTGCCTGGAGTGTAGGGGGGAGCAATCAGCCCCTGCATTTT. The full variable domain, its missing parts supplied by reference TRBV30 and TRBJ1-5, is SQTIHQWPATLVQPVGSPLSLECTVEGTSNPNLYWYRQAAGRGLQLLFYSVGIGQISSEVPQNLSASRPQDRQFILSSKKLLLSDSGFYLCAWSVGGSNQPLHFGDGTRLSIL.

The genes are TRBV9 and TRBJ2-7; TRBD1 matches at 7 bases. With V trimmed by 5 bases and J by 5 bases, 7 bases remained unmatched. CDR1 is SGDLS, CDR2 YYNGEE, per germline. The CDR3 loop spans 13 amino acids. This chain's CDR3 is CASSLTGTHEQYF. Written as DNA, the CDR3 is TGTGCCAGCAGTCTGACAGGGACCCACGAGCAGTACTTC.

This clonotype was observed at least ten times. The chain links TRBV10-3 to TRBJ1-2; maybe TRBD1 (5 bases). In germline, CDR1 is ENHRY, CDR2 SYGVKD. V lost 2 bases and J 0 bases, leaving 16 bases between the germline ends. The CDR3 runs 17 residues. CDR3 nucleotide sequence: TGTGCCATCAGTGAGAGAAGGACACGGACCGCTAACTATGGCTACACCTTC. Amino acids: CAISERRTRTANYGYTF.

In this sample, this clonotype turned up many times. The chain employs TRBV12-3 or TRBV12-4 and TRBJ1-5, with TRBD1 matching 8 bases. There are 17 residues in the CDR3. V shed 5 bases and J 0 bases; nucleotides not matched to a gene: 9. In DNA form, the CDR3 reads TGTGCCAGCAGTCAATTAACAGGGGGAGCTAGCAATCAGCCCCAGCATTTT. Protein: CASSQLTGGASNQPQHF.

Here the CDR3 DNA reads TGTGCCAGCAGTTTATGGGGACTAGCGGGGGGCTACAATGAGCAGTTCTTC. It yields the protein CASSLWGLAGGYNEQFF. The chain joins TRBV27 to TRBJ2-1; TRBD2 aligns across 15 bases. The CDR3 extends over 17 amino acids. Per the germline V gene, CDR1 is MNHEY and CDR2 is SMNVEV (reference sequence). The J segment lost 3 bases and the V segment lost 1 base, leaving 1 base of the junction unmatched.

This clonotype was counted ten times or more. J is TRBJ2-3 and V is TRBV5-1; a weak D match, TRBD2 (6 bases). The V and J ends lost 3 bases and 9 bases respectively, with 17 bases between them. Germline assignment: CDR1 SGHRS and CDR2 YFSETQ. The CDR3 runs 14 residues. The CDR3 DNA reads as TGCGCCAGCAGCTCCAATACCGGGGCGGGGACGCAGTATTTT. Translated: CASSSNTGAGTQYF.

This clonotype was counted a few times. The rearrangement links TRBV9 to TRBJ2-1, with TRBD2 identical over 9 bases. This CDR3 region has 15 residues. Germline assignment: CDR1 SGDLS and CDR2 YYNGEE. V was clipped by 1 base and J by 2 bases; unmatched bases: 1. The CDR3 DNA follows: TGTGCCAGCAGCGTACTAGCGGGAACCTACAATGAGCAGTTCTTC. Amino acid sequence: CASSVLAGTYNEQFF.

This chain uses TRBV6-9 with TRBJ2-2; 10 bases align to TRBD1. This CDR3 comprises 15 residues. V was clipped by 4 bases and J by 5 bases; unmatched bases: 4. Germline CDR1 and CDR2: MNHGY and SVAAGI. The CDR3 bases are TGTGCCAGCAGTTCCGGGACAGGGGTGACCGGGGAGCTGTTTTTT. Residues: CASSSGTGVTGELFF.

The sample holds a few counts of this clonotype. This chain uses TRBV7-6 with TRBJ2-7; D is perhaps TRBD1 (6 bases). Germline values: CDR1 SGHVS, CDR2 FNYEAQ. Trimming cost V 4 bases and J 2 bases, with 12 bases left between them. The CDR3 sequence is 14 residues long. The CDR3 region is CASSSDRMTYEQYF. The CDR3 nucleotides read TGTGCCAGCAGCTCGGACAGAATGACCTACGAGCAGTACTTC.

To note about this clonotype: This sequence is one base from a far larger clone and is likely a read error. This likely comes from a read error, as the CDR3 has no conserved phenylalanine or tryptophan at its end. The V call is TRBV2, the J call TRBJ1-5; the D is unclear. The CDR3 spans 15 residues. Germline CDR1 SNHLY, CDR2 FYNNEI. The V end lost 6 bases, the J end lost 4 bases, and 16 bases lay between the germline ends. The CDR3 DNA reads as TGTGCCAGCAGCTTAGACGGGCTGGGGAATCAGCCCCAGCATTCT. Translation: CASSLDGLGNQPQHS.

This clonotype was detected ten times or more. The chain uses TRBV10-3 and TRBJ2-1; D ambiguous. CDR3 length equals 13 residues. Trimming pared 3 bases from V and 4 bases from J, leaving 7 bases between. CDR1 is ENHRY, CDR2 SYGVKD, per germline. In nucleotides, the CDR3 is TGTGCCATCAGTGACGGGCAGTACAATGAGCAGTTCTTC. As protein: CAISDGQYNEQFF.

Worth noting for this clonotype: This may be a read error, as it is one base from a much larger clone. The V gene is TRBV6-2 or TRBV6-3, the J gene TRBJ2-1; D is uncertain. This CDR3 contains 15 residues. Germline V gene sequence: CDR1 MNHEY, CDR2 SVGEGT. Trimming stripped 5 bases from V and 2 bases from J, with 13 bases between. CDR3 bases: TGTGCCAGCAGTAAGGGCGCCGCGACCTACAATGAGCAGTTCTTC. This encodes CASSKGAATYNEQFF.

This clonotype was recorded at least ten times. The genes are TRBV7-9 and TRBJ2-3; D perhaps matches TRBD2 (5 bases). The V end was cut by 5 bases, the J end by 3 bases, with 18 bases between. The germline CDR1 and CDR2 sequences are SEHNR and FQNEAQ (reference sequence). The CDR3 has 16 residues. As DNA, the CDR3 is TGTGCCAGCAGCGACCCTTTGGGCGGGTCGACAGATACGCAGTATTTT. Translating gives CASSDPLGGSTDTQYF.

This clonotype appeared many times. One junction end disagrees with the germline gene, perhaps due to a read error. The gene calls are TRBV6-2 or TRBV6-3 and TRBJ2-1; perhaps TRBD2 as D (6 bases). The CDR3 length is 14 residues. Germline V lookup: CDR1 MNHEY, CDR2 SVGEGT. The CDR3 here is CASSDSLGGNEQFF. The CDR3, as DNA: TGTGCCAGCAGTGACTCATTGGGGGGCAATGAGCAGTTCTTC.

The rearrangement joins TRBV28 to TRBJ1-2, with D perhaps TRBD1 (5 bases). Per germline, CDR1 MDHEN and CDR2 SYDVKM. Trimming removed 9 bases at V and 7 bases at J, with 18 bases between. CDR3 length equals 13 residues. DNA of the CDR3: TGTGCCAGTCTTGCGCCCTCGGGACCTGGCTACACCTTC. This sequence encodes CASLAPSGPGYTF.